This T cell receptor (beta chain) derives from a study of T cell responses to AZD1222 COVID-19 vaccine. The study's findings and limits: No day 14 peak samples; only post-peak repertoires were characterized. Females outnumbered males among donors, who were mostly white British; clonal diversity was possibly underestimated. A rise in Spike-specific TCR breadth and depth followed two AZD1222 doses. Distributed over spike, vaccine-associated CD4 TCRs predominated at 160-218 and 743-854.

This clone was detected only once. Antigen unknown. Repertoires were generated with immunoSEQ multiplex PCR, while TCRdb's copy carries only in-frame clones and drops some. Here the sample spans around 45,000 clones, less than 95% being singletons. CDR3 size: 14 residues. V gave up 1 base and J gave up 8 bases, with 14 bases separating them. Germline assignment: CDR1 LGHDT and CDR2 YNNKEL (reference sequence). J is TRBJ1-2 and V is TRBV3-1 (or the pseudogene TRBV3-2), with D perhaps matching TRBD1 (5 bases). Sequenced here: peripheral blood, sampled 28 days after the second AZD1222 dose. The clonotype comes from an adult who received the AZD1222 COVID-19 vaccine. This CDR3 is CASSQVRDGGGYTF. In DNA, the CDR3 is TGTGCCAGCAGCCAAGTAAGGGACGGAGGAGGCTACACCTTC.